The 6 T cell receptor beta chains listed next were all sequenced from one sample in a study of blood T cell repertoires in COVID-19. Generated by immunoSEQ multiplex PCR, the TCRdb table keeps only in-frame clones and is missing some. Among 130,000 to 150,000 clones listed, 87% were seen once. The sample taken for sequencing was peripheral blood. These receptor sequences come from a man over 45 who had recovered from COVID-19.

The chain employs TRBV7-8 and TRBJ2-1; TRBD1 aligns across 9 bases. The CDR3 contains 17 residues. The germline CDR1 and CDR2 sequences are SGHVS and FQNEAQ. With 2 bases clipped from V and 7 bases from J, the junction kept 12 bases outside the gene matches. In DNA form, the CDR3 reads TGTGCCAGCAGCTTATTGGCCGGGGACAGGGCGGGAAATGAGCAGTTCTTC. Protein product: CASSLLAGDRAGNEQFF.

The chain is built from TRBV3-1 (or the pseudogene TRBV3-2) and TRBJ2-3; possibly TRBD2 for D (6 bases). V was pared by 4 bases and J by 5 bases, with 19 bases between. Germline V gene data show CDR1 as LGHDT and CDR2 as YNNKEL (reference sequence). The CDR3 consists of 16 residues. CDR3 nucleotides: TGTGCCAGCAGCCCTCTGACTAGTTCAGACGGAGATACGCAGTATTTT. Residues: CASSPLTSSDGDTQYF.

Written as DNA, the CDR3 is TGTGCCAGCAGCCCACAGGGGGCCGGGAACACTGAAGCTTTCTTT. Protein: CASSPQGAGNTEAFF. The chain combines TRBV6-2 or TRBV6-3 with TRBJ1-1, with 9 bases identical to TRBD1. The CDR3 totals 15 residues. Germline trimming cut 6 bases from V and 1 base from J; bases unmatched to any gene: 6. CDR1 and CDR2 from the germline V gene are MNHEY and SVGEGT.

CDR3 sequence: CASSVGSGGLNSPLHF. Written as DNA, the CDR3 is TGTGCCAGCAGCGTAGGTTCAGGGGGCTTGAATTCACCCCTCCACTTT. This chain connects TRBV9 to TRBJ1-6, with TRBD1 identical over 8 bases. V shed 0 bases, J shed 7 bases, and the junction held 6 bases outside the gene matches. The germline gives CDR1 SGDLS, CDR2 YYNGEE. This CDR3 region has 16 residues.

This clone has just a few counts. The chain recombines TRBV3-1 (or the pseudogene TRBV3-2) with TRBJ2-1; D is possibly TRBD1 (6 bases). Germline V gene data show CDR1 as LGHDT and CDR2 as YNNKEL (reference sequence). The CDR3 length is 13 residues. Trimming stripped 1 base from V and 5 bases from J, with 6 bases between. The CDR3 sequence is CASSQGQDNEQFF. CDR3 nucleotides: TGTGCCAGCAGCCAAGGACAGGACAATGAGCAGTTCTTC.

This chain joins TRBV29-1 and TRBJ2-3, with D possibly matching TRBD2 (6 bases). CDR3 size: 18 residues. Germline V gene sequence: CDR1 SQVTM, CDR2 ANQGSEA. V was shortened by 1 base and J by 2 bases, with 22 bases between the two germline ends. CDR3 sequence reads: CSVEGRGMAGMFTDTQYF. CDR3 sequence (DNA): TGCAGCGTTGAAGGTCGAGGGATGGCGGGGATGTTCACAGATACGCAGTATTTT.